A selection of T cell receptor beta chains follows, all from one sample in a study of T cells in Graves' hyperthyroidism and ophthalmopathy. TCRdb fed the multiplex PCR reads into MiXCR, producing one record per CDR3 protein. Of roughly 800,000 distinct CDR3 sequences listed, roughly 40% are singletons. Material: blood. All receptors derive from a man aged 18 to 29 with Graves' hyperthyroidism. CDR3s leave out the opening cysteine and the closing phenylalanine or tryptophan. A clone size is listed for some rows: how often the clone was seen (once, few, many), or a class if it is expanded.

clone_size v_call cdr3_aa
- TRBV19 ASTIAPGALETQY
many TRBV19 ASSIQGMNTEAF
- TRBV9 ASSVDDGNTEAF
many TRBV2 ATHRTGFSTEAF
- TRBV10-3 AISDGIWGYERY
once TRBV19 ASRLNRGDTGELF
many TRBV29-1 SPGTGFLRPSPLH
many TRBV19 ASSLGYRVGNTEAF
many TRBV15 ATSRDLGISSNQPQH
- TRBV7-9 ASSRGLQGYSNQPQH
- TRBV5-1 ASSLEGRSVDEQY
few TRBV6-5 ASSEHQGNYGYT
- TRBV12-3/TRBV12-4 ASSSPLHGWNSPLH
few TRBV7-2 ASSPERSSYEQY
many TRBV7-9 ASSLGQGENQPQH
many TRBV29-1 SVVTSGHPYEQY
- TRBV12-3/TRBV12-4 ASSGQPYYGYT
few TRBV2 ASTIHTYEQY
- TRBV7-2 ASSLAPLSGANVLT
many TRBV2 ASSPAGQRGGELF
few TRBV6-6 ASSQERMVLYEQY
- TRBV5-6 ASSLAGLAGVETQY
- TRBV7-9 ASSPRDFLQETQY
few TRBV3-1 ASSKGAVNEKLF
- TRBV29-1 SVEAHPTGAGKGET
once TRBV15 ATSPLPEGGFRQPQH
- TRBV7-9 ASSLGGVTYGETQY
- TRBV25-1 ASSTGGTRYTDTQY
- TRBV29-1 SVEPGQGALGYT
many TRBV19 ASTGQANQPQH
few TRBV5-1 ASSPDSSEQY
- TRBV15 ATSRGQLYNEQF
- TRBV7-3 ACSSGQRAGELF
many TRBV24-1 ATRTDTEAF
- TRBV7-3 ASSGRTGPYSGANVLT
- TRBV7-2 ASSSVAGGPGEQY
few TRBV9 ASSPGAGVQPQH
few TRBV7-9 ASTPKPGETQY